The 21 T cell receptor beta chains reported below all come from one sample, sequenced in a study of OX40 agonist ivuxolimab in advanced cancers. Repertoires were generated with immunoSEQ multiplex PCR, while TCRdb's copy carries only in-frame clones and drops some. The sample shows tens of thousands of clones, around 86% of them seen only once. The material sequenced was CD4+ or CD8+ T cells sorted from blood, taken in a trial of the OX40 agonist ivuxolimab. The receptors were sampled from an adult with an advanced solid tumor such as melanoma, head and neck, liver or kidney cancer.

The chain links TRBV7-2 to TRBJ2-2, with a tentative D call TRBD1 (5 bases). V was trimmed by 1 base and J by 1 base, leaving 7 bases between them. Germline lookup yields CDR1 SGHTA and CDR2 FQGNSA. The CDR3 covers 15 residues. CDR3 loop: CASSLGGLNTGELFF. CDR3 bases: TGTGCCAGCAGCTTAGGGGGCTTGAACACCGGGGAGCTGTTTTTT.

The chain has TRBV16 and TRBJ1-1; TRBD1 is a possible D gene (5 bases). The CDR3 loop spans 14 amino acids. V dropped 0 bases and J dropped 4 bases, with 9 bases sitting between them. The germline gives CDR1 KGHSY, CDR2 FQNENV. In DNA, the CDR3 is TGTGCCAGCAGCCAATCGCAGGGTGGCACTGAAGCTTTCTTT. Translated, it gives CASSQSQGGTEAFF.

The V gene is TRBV28, the J gene TRBJ2-7; no firm D call. The V end was cut by 4 bases, the J end by 3 bases, with 10 bases between. Germline lookup yields CDR1 MDHEN and CDR2 SYDVKM. There are 13 residues in the CDR3. The chain's CDR3 is CASSSRPDYEQYF. CDR3 sequence (DNA): TGTGCCAGCAGTTCAAGGCCCGACTACGAGCAGTACTTC.

The rearrangement links TRBV7-2 to TRBJ2-2; perhaps D is TRBD1 or TRBD2 (6 bases each). CDR1 SGHTA and CDR2 FQGNSA come from the germline V gene. This CDR3 region has 14 residues. V lost 6 bases and J 6 bases, leaving 14 bases between the germline ends. CDR3 DNA: TGTGCCAGCAGGCTGGGGGGCTCCGCCGGGGAGCTGTTTTTT. This translates into CASRLGGSAGELFF.

The genes are TRBV2 and TRBJ2-1; D remains ambiguous. CDR1 is SNHLY and CDR2 is FYNNEI in the germline V gene. This CDR3 is 16 amino acids long. V lost 6 bases and J lost 0, with 15 bases in between. The CDR3 nucleotides are TGTGCCAGCAGAGTTTTTGGGATAGGCTCCTACAATGAGCAGTTCTTC. Amino acids: CASRVFGIGSYNEQFF. Based on the CDR3 plus reference TRBV2 and TRBJ2-1, the full variable domain is EPEVTQTPSHQVTQMGQEVILRCVPISNHLYFYWYRQILGQKVEFLVSFYNNEISEKSEIFDDQFSVERPDGSNFTLKIRSTKLEDSAMYFCASRVFGIGSYNEQFFGPGTRLTVL.

CDR3 sequence: CASSLVQGVTEAFF. CDR3 bases: TGTGCCAGCAGCTTAGTACAGGGGGTCACTGAAGCTTTCTTT. The chain uses TRBV11-2 and TRBJ1-1; 8 bases align to TRBD1. This CDR3 spans 14 amino acids. J gave up 4 bases and V 1 base, and 2 bases lay outside the gene matches. The V gene's germline CDR1 is SGHAT and CDR2 FQNNGV.

The chain carries TRBV27 and TRBJ2-1; TRBD2 matches at 10 bases. The CDR3 totals 15 residues. J lost 6 bases, V lost 4 bases, and 6 bases had no gene match. In germline, CDR1 is MNHEY, CDR2 SMNVEV (reference sequence). CDR3 residues: CASSSPGLATNEQFF. DNA of the CDR3: TGTGCCAGCAGTTCCCCGGGACTAGCGACCAATGAGCAGTTCTTC.

This sequence joins TRBV29-1 and TRBJ2-3, with D perhaps matching TRBD1 or TRBD2 (6 bases each). The ends were cut back, 4 bases at V and 11 bases at J, with 19 bases in the middle. CDR3 length equals 13 residues. CDR1 is SQVTM and CDR2 is ANQGSEA in the germline V gene. CDR3 loop: CSVARMREDRQYF. As DNA, the CDR3 is TGCAGCGTTGCCCGAATGAGGGAGGACAGGCAGTATTTT.

This chain uses TRBV2 with TRBJ2-1, with no clear D. Trimming pared 2 bases from V and 7 bases from J, leaving 9 bases between. CDR3 length: 13 residues. From germline, CDR1 is SNHLY and CDR2 FYNNEI. The CDR3 DNA sequence: TGTGCCAGCAGTGAAAGGGTCCAGAATGAGCAGTTCTTC. Protein: CASSERVQNEQFF.

The V gene is TRBV5-1, the J gene TRBJ1-1; D not resolved. The germline V gene encodes CDR1 SGHRS and CDR2 YFSETQ. CDR3 length: 14 amino acids. V was trimmed by 1 base and J by 0 bases, leaving 7 bases between them. The CDR3 loop is CASSLSALNTEAFF. The CDR3 DNA follows: TGCGCCAGCAGCTTGTCAGCCCTGAACACTGAAGCTTTCTTT.

This chain joins TRBV7-2 and TRBJ2-5; maybe TRBD1 (6 bases). The germline V gene encodes CDR1 SGHTA and CDR2 FQGNSA. Trimming removed 5 bases at V and 5 bases at J, with 15 bases between. This CDR3 comprises 14 residues. This CDR3 reads CASSRGQTMETQYF. CDR3 DNA sequence: TGTGCCAGCAGCCGCGGACAGACGATGGAGACCCAGTACTTC.

In its sample, this clone was seen a few times. The chain couples TRBV5-4 to TRBJ1-1; TRBD1 aligns across 9 bases. The CDR3 is made up of 14 amino acids. V shed 5 bases, J shed 5 bases, and the junction held 7 bases outside the gene matches. Germline V lookup: CDR1 SGHNT, CDR2 YYREEE (reference sequence). The CDR3 region is CASRQQGAGTEAFF. DNA for the CDR3: TGTGCCAGCAGACAACAGGGGGCAGGGACTGAAGCTTTCTTT.

This clone showed up just once. The chain combines TRBV11-3 with TRBJ2-1; 9 nucleotides match TRBD1. The germline gives CDR1 SGHNT, CDR2 YENEEA. V was pared by 6 bases and J by 3 bases, with 9 bases of the junction left unmatched. This CDR3 region has 16 residues. The CDR3 DNA sequence: TGTGCCAGCAGGCGCGACAGGGGGATTTTCTACAATGAGCAGTTCTTC. It translates to CASRRDRGIFYNEQFF.

As to this clone: At one boundary the junction diverges from the germline segment, which might be a read error. The same CDR3 is also encoded by other DNA sequences in this sample. The chain combines TRBV7-8 with TRBJ2-7; 10 nucleotides line up with TRBD2. The CDR3 sequence is 15 residues long. Germline V lookup: CDR1 SGHVS, CDR2 FQNEAQ. In DNA, the CDR3 is TGCGCCAGCAGCCTCAATCTAGCGGGAGTCGGAGAGCAGTACTTC. This sequence encodes CASSLNLAGVGEQYF.

V is TRBV7-2 and J is TRBJ1-5; weak D call: TRBD1 (5 bases). This CDR3 is built from 15 residues. Germline V gene sequence: CDR1 SGHTA, CDR2 FQGNSA. The V gene lost 5 bases and the J gene lost 6 bases, with 17 bases spanning the gap. CDR3: CASSPPGGSGQPQHF. In DNA form, the CDR3 reads TGTGCCAGCAGCCCACCGGGGGGGTCGGGTCAGCCCCAGCATTTT.

This rearrangement joins TRBV18 to TRBJ1-5; TRBD1 matches at 7 bases. CDR3 length: 14 amino acids. Trimming removed 5 bases from V and 5 bases from J; junction bases left unmatched: 6. The germline gives CDR1 KGHSH, CDR2 LQKENI. The CDR3 DNA reads as TGTGCCAGCTCATACCGGGACAGCCATCAGCCCCAGCATTTT. It codes for CASSYRDSHQPQHF.

J is TRBJ1-1 and V is TRBV7-8, with D unresolved. Germline V gene lookup returns CDR1 SGHVS and CDR2 FQNEAQ. This CDR3 is 14 amino acids long. V was cut by 7 bases and J by 7 bases, with 19 bases left in between. In nucleotides, the CDR3 is TGTGCCAGCATCCAGGACTCGAACGGCGATGAAGCTTTCTTT. It encodes CASIQDSNGDEAFF.

The rearrangement links TRBV7-3 to TRBJ2-5, with TRBD2 matching over 7 bases. J gave up 4 bases and V 4 bases, and 12 bases lay outside the gene matches. Germline assignment: CDR1 SGHTA and CDR2 FQGTGA. The CDR3 has 16 residues. CDR3 sequence (DNA): TGTGCCAGCAGCTCCACCGGGACCCCGGGGGGAGAGACCCAGTACTTC. Its protein is CASSSTGTPGGETQYF.

The chain recombines TRBV7-8 with TRBJ2-7; TRBD2 is a possible D gene (6 bases). Germline values: CDR1 SGHVS, CDR2 FQNEAQ. The V end was cut by 6 bases, the J end by 6 bases, with 21 bases between. The CDR3 is 15 amino acids. The CDR3 sequence: CASSSGGGWVLEQYF. As DNA, the CDR3 is TGTGCCAGCAGTTCAGGAGGAGGGTGGGTACTCGAGCAGTACTTC.

The rearrangement uses TRBV28 and TRBJ2-5; 10 bases map to TRBD1. CDR1 and CDR2 (germline): MDHEN, SYDVKM. The CDR3 has 15 residues. Losses at the gene ends were 3 bases for V and 5 bases for J; bases not matched to a gene: 6. This chain's CDR3 is CASSLPGQGSETQYF. CDR3 DNA sequence: TGTGCCAGCAGTTTGCCGGGACAGGGGAGTGAGACCCAGTACTTC.

The V call is TRBV28, the J call TRBJ1-5, with TRBD1 identical over 7 bases. The length of the CDR3 is 16 residues. V lost 6 bases to trimming and J lost 0 bases; unmatched junction nucleotides: 8. Germline values: CDR1 MDHEN, CDR2 SYDVKM. CDR3 DNA: TGTGCCAGCAGCCGCCCGACAGGGAATAGCAATCAGCCCCAGCATTTT. Translated, it gives CASSRPTGNSNQPQHF.